Below are 10 T cell receptor beta chains sequenced from a single sample in a study of patients and donors after allogeneic stem cell transplantation. Each CDR3 protein gets one entry after TCRdb re-called the RT-PCR reads with MiXCR. The profile shows approximately 160,000 distinct CDR3 sequences, 25% to 35% of them singletons. The sequencing sample was made of blood, either unsorted or a sorted T cell fraction (not recorded which). The receptors derive from a human donor who was either an allogeneic HSCT recipient or a stem cell or donor lymphocyte infusion donor (not recorded which). It is not recorded whose cells these are; they may come from a transplant donor.

This clonotype showed up just a few times. The gene calls are TRBV4-2 and TRBJ2-1, with D possibly called TRBD1 or TRBD2 (6 bases each). CDR1 and CDR2 (germline): LGHNA, YNFKEQ. Deletions cut 4 bases from V and 5 bases from J, with 21 bases between. This CDR3 is built from 17 residues. The DNA of the CDR3 is TGTGCCAGCAGCCTCGCTCCCCGGGGGCGGCTGGACAATGAGCAGTTCTTC. This codes for CASSLAPRGRLDNEQFF.

This clonotype was counted between two and nine times. This chain uses TRBV5-1 with TRBJ2-3, with 12 bases fitting TRBD2. Per germline, CDR1 SGHRS and CDR2 YFSETQ. The CDR3 loop spans 16 amino acids. Trimming cost V 3 bases and J 4 bases; bases outside gene matches: 6. The CDR3 bases are TGCGCCAGCAGCTCGACTAGCGGGAGCGTCGCAGATACGCAGTATTTT. It yields the protein CASSSTSGSVADTQYF. The variable domain in full, completed from reference TRBV5-1 and TRBJ2-3, reads KAGVTQTPRYLIKTRGQQVTLSCSPISGHRSVSWYQQTPGQGLQFLFEYFSETQRNKGNFPGRFSGRQFSNSRSEMNVSTLELGDSALYLCASSSTSGSVADTQYFGPGTRLTVL.

The sample holds a few counts of this clonotype. The J gene is TRBJ2-7, the V gene TRBV6-5; 11 bases agree with TRBD2. After removal of 8 bases from V and 7 bases from J, the junction contained 7 bases not matched to a gene. The CDR3 loop spans 13 amino acids. The germline gives CDR1 MNHEY, CDR2 SVGAGI. CDR3 residues: CASGVAGGNEQYF. CDR3 sequence (DNA): TGTGCCAGCGGGGTAGCGGGAGGGAATGAGCAGTACTTC.

This clonotype was found once. V usage is TRBV20-1 and J usage is TRBJ2-7; 13 nucleotides agree with TRBD2. V lost 6 bases and J lost 2; bases outside the gene matches: 4. The CDR3 totals 14 residues. CDR1 DFQATT and CDR2 SNEGSKA come from the germline V gene (reference sequence). The CDR3 sequence: CSAGGLAGTYEQYF. The CDR3 DNA follows: TGCAGTGCGGGGGGACTAGCGGGAACCTACGAGCAGTACTTC.

The chain combines TRBV12-3 or TRBV12-4 with TRBJ2-1, with D uncertain. V was pared by 0 bases and J by 2 bases, with 14 bases between. CDR3 length: 17 residues. As DNA, the CDR3 is TGTGCCAGCAGTTTAGCGCGGAACGCGTGGACCTACAATGAGCAGTTCTTC. As protein: CASSLARNAWTYNEQFF.

In this sample, this clonotype turned up many times. The V call is TRBV10-3, the J call TRBJ1-1; 7 bases are shared with TRBD1. CDR1 is ENHRY, CDR2 SYGVKD, per germline. CDR3 size: 13 residues. Trimming cost V 5 bases and J 5 bases; bases outside gene matches: 5. This CDR3 reads CAISRETGTEAFF. Here the CDR3 DNA reads TGTGCCATCAGTAGGGAGACAGGGACTGAAGCTTTCTTT.

This chain links TRBV3-1 with TRBJ2-2; D ambiguous. Germline loops: CDR1 LGHDT, CDR2 YNNKEL (reference sequence). The germline V and J ends were trimmed by 3 bases and 3 bases, with 5 bases remaining between them. CDR3 size: 13 residues. As DNA, the CDR3 is TGTGCCAGCAGCCATCCATACACCGGGGAGCTGTTTTTT. Protein: CASSHPYTGELFF.

This clonotype has just a few counts. This chain joins TRBV29-1 and TRBJ2-1; possibly TRBD1 for D (5 bases). CDR1 SQVTM and CDR2 ANQGSEA come from the germline V gene. The V end lost 3 bases, the J end lost 10 bases, and 16 bases lay between the germline ends. The CDR3 extends over 13 amino acids. The DNA of the CDR3 is TGCAGCGTTGAGAGACAGATACCCCTGGAGCAGTTCTTC. It translates to CSVERQIPLEQFF.

This clonotype was observed a handful of times. The rearrangement links TRBV4-1 to TRBJ1-3; D call uncertain. With 4 bases removed from V and 0 bases from J, the gap between germline ends came to 13 bases. The CDR3 runs to 16 residues. Germline CDR1 MGHRA, CDR2 YSYEKL. As DNA, the CDR3 is TGCGCCAGCAGCCCCCTCCAGGCAGTCTCTGGAAACACCATATATTTT. Translation: CASSPLQAVSGNTIYF.

In this sample, this clonotype turned up a few times. The J gene is TRBJ2-7, the V gene TRBV28, with a tentative D call TRBD1 (6 bases). V dropped 7 bases and J dropped 4 bases, with 17 bases sitting between them. Germline lookup yields CDR1 MDHEN and CDR2 SYDVKM. The length of the CDR3 is 14 residues. In nucleotides, the CDR3 is TGTGCCAGCAACCAACCGGGACACATATACGAGCAGTACTTC. Translation: CASNQPGHIYEQYF. Based on the CDR3 plus reference TRBV28 and TRBJ2-7, the full variable domain is DVKVTQSSRYLVKRTGEKVFLECVQDMDHENMFWYRQDPGLGLRLIYFSYDVKMKEKGDIPEGYSVSREKKERFSLILESASTNQTSMYLCASNQPGHIYEQYFGPGTRLTVT.